Sequencing of this TCR beta chain was carried out in a study of CD8+ T cells in alopecia areata. Details on this clone: One junction end disagrees with the germline gene, perhaps due to a read error.

Sequencing used cDNA as its template, made by extracting RNA and reverse transcribing it. TCRdb's table, derived via immunoSEQ multiplex PCR, lists solely in-frame clones and lacks some. The repertoire holds about 140,000 clones, roughly 86% seen once, with roughly an eighth in the top ten. Treatment defined: oral pan-JAK inhibitor, 5-10 mg twice daily. CDR3 length: 16 residues. Germline assignment: CDR1 SSHAT and CDR2 FNYEAQ (reference sequence). The V and J genes are TRBV7-7 and TRBJ2-1; 16 bases fit TRBD2. The sample here was CD8+ T cells sorted from blood, taken at week 4, from a patient treated with tofacitinib. The source of this sequence is a human donor with alopecia areata. The CDR3 sequence: CASSLGTSGRAGEQFF. Written as DNA, the CDR3 is TGTGCTAGCAGCCTAGGGACTAGCGGGAGGGCAGGTGAGCAGTTCTTC.